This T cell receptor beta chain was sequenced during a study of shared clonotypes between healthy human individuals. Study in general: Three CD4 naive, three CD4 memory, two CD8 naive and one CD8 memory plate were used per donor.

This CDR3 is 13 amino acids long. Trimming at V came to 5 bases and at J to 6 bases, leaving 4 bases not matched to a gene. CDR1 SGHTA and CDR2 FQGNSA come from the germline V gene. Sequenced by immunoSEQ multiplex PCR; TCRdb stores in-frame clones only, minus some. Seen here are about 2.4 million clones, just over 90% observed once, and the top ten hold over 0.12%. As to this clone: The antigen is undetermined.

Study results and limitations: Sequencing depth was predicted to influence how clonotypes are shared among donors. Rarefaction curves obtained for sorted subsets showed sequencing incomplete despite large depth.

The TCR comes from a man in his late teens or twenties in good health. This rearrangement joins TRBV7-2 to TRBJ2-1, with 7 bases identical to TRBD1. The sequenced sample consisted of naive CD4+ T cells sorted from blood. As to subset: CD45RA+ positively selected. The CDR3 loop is CASSTRQGNEQFF. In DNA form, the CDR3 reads TGTGCCAGCAGCACCAGACAGGGCAATGAGCAGTTCTTC.